This TCR beta chain comes out of a study of T-cell reconstitution after alpha-beta-depleted transplantation in children. Study-level findings and limits: Several patients had high TCRbeta diversity at day 60; it came from surviving recipient T cells and thymic progenitors.

The CDR3 is made up of 15 amino acids. The V gene lost 2 bases and the J gene lost 0 bases, with 11 bases spanning the gap. Per germline, CDR1 SGHDT and CDR2 YYEEEE. For TCRbeta, the library was prepared with unique molecular identifiers. TCRdb processed the PCR reads anew with MiXCR; each CDR3 protein has one entry. In the table there are 450,000 to 550,000 distinct CDR3 sequences, about an eighth of which are singletons. In the case of this clonotype: As yet, its antigen is unknown.

The sequenced sample was PBMCs, mostly from graft donor cells, obtained 180 days after TCRalphabeta/CD19-depleted stem cell transplant. The gene calls are TRBV5-6 and TRBJ1-1, with D hard to call. This TCR was recovered from a female patient between 2 and 15 years old who had a stem cell transplant for aplastic anemia, so the T cells may come from the graft donor. The CDR3 DNA sequence: TGTGCCAGCAGCTTTGATCGTCGGGTGAACACTGAAGCTTTCTTT. Its translation is CASSFDRRVNTEAFF.